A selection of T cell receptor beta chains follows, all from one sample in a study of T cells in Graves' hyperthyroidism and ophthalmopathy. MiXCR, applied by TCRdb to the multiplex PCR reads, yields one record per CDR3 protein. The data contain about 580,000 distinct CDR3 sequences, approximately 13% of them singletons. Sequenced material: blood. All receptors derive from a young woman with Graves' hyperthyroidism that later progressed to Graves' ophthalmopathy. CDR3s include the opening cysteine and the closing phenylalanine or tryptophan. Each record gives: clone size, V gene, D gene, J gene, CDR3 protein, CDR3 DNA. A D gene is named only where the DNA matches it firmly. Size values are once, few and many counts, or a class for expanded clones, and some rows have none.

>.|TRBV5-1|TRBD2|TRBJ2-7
CASRFGGGGTYEQYF
TGCGCCAGCAGATTCGGGGGGGGGGGGACCTACGAGCAGTACTTC
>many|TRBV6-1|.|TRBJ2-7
CASSGTSNGGSYEQYF
TGTGCCAGCAGTGGGACATCAAATGGGGGTAGCTACGAGCAGTACTTC
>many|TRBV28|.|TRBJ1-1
CASSPADTNTEAFF
TGTGCCAGCAGCCCCGCGGACACGAACACTGAAGCTTTCTTT
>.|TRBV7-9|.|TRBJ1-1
CASSTSRTGTAEGAFF
TGTGCCAGCAGCACCTCCCGGACCGGGACCGCCGAGGGAGCTTTCTTT
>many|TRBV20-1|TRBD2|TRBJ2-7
CSARDPREWEQYF
TGCAGTGCTAGAGATCCGCGGGAGTGGGAGCAGTACTTC
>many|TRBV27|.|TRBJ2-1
CASSQPGRHNEQFF
TGTGCCAGCAGTCAGCCGGGACGCCACAATGAGCAGTTCTTC
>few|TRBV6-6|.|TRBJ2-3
CASSYSGGRSRDTQYF
TGTGCCAGCAGTTACTCTGGCGGGCGGAGTAGAGATACGCAGTATTTT
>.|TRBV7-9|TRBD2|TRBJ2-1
CASSLDPAGGPFDEQFF
TGTGCCAGCAGCCTCGACCCAGCGGGAGGGCCTTTCGATGAGCAGTTCTTC
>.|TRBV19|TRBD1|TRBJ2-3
CASSTSGTARTDTQYF
TGTGCCAGTAGTACTTCCGGGACAGCCCGCACAGATACGCAGTATTTT
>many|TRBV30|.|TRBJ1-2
CAWRVQDGNYGYTF
TGTGCCTGGAGGGTCCAGGACGGCAACTATGGCTACACCTTC
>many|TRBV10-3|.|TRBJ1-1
CAIREGWGTEAFF
TGTGCCATCAGGGAGGGTTGGGGCACTGAAGCTTTCTTT
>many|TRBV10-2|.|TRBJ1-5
CASMRGRNQPQHF
TGCGCCAGCATGAGGGGACGGAATCAGCCCCAGCATTTT
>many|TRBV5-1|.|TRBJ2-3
CASSLNKPGNTDTQYF
TGCGCCAGCAGCTTGAATAAGCCAGGGAACACAGATACGCAGTATTTT
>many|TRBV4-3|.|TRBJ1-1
CASSQDLGRKAFF
TGCGCCAGCAGCCAAGATCTCGGCAGGAAAGCTTTCTTT
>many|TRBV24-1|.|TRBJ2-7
CATSGELPGEQYF
TGTGCCACCAGTGGGGAACTCCCCGGCGAGCAGTACTTC